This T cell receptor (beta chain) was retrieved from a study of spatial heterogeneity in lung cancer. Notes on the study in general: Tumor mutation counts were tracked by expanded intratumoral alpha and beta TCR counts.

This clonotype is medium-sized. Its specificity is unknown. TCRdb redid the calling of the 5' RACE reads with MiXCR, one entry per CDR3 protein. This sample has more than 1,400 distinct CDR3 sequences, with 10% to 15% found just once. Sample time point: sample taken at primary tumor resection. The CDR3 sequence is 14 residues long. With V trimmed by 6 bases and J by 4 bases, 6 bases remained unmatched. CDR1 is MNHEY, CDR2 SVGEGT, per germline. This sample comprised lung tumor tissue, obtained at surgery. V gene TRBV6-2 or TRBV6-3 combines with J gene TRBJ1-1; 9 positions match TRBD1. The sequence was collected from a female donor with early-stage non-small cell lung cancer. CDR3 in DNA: TGTGCCAGCAGGTATGGACAGGGGATCACTGAAGCTTTCTTT. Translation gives CASRYGQGITEAFF.